The 2 T cell receptor beta chains presented below share a single source sample, sequenced in a study of T cell responses to AZD1222 COVID-19 vaccine. TCRdb keeps only in-frame clones here, not all; method: immunoSEQ multiplex PCR. The sample consists of approximately 120,000 clones, 88% of them appearing once. Sequencing was performed on peripheral blood, taken 28 days after the second AZD1222 dose. The source of these receptors is an adult who received the AZD1222 COVID-19 vaccine.

The chain joins TRBV11-2 to TRBJ2-1, with 7 nucleotides matching TRBD1. The CDR3 sequence is 13 residues long. CDR1 is SGHAT, CDR2 FQNNGV, per germline. With 1 base clipped from V and 9 bases from J, the junction kept 3 bases outside the gene matches. For the CDR3, the DNA is TGTGCCAGCAGCTTAGGACAGGGTACTGAGCAGTTCTTC. Translation: CASSLGQGTEQFF.

This sequence joins TRBV9 and TRBJ1-1; the D gene is possibly TRBD1 (6 bases). Trimming removed 4 bases at V and 5 bases at J, with 15 bases between. The germline CDR1 and CDR2 sequences are SGDLS and YYNGEE. The CDR3 length is 14 residues. This chain's CDR3 is CASSLRQDWTEAFF. Here the CDR3 DNA reads TGTGCCAGCAGCCTACGACAGGACTGGACTGAAGCTTTCTTT.